The 29 T cell receptor beta chains listed next were all sequenced from one sample in a study of PD-1 blockade in classical Hodgkin lymphoma. Each patient relapsed following autologous stem cell transplantation, and prior brentuximab vedotin exposure differed. TCRdb keeps only in-frame clones here, not all; method: immunoSEQ multiplex PCR. The sample carries roughly 47,000 clones, around 80% recorded once. The sequencing here drew on peripheral blood mononuclear cells (PBMCs), taken before the second cycle of nivolumab. The receptors were gathered from a human donor with classical Hodgkin lymphoma.

This clone was seen more than once but under ten times. The genes are TRBV29-1 and TRBJ2-3; unclear D gene. The CDR3 runs to 12 residues. Germline V CDR1 and CDR2: SQVTM, ANQGSEA. V lost 4 bases to trimming and J lost 6 bases, with 11 bases between them. The CDR3: CSVGTDRDTQYF. The CDR3 nucleotides read TGCAGCGTTGGAACGGATAGGGATACGCAGTATTTT.

This clone was detected a few times. The V call is TRBV6-4, the J call TRBJ2-3, with a weak D call TRBD2 (5 bases). The CDR3 runs to 13 residues. The V gene lost 4 bases and the J gene lost 6 bases, with 11 bases spanning the gap. Germline V gene data show CDR1 as MRHNA and CDR2 as SNTAGT. CDR3 amino acids: CASSADRGDTQYF. CDR3 coding DNA: TGTGCCAGCAGTGCCGATAGAGGGGATACGCAGTATTTT.

The chain combines TRBV21-1 with TRBJ2-7. TRBV21-1 is classified as a pseudogene. The CDR3 is 14 residues long. CDR3 residues: CASRAGWGNHEQYF. CDR3 coding DNA: TGTGCCAGCAGGGCCGGGTGGGGGAACCACGAGCAGTACTTC.

This chain uses TRBV29-1 with TRBJ1-2; D uncertain. This CDR3 spans 15 amino acids. In germline, CDR1 is SQVTM, CDR2 ANQGSEA. Trimming took 3 bases from V and 6 from J, leaving 20 bases between them. This CDR3 is CSVDQLPGKVHGYTF. CDR3 nucleotide sequence: TGCAGCGTTGACCAGCTCCCGGGGAAGGTGCATGGCTACACCTTC.

V gene TRBV4-1 combines with J gene TRBJ1-2, with D tentatively TRBD1 (6 bases). The CDR3 is made up of 14 amino acids. The V gene's germline CDR1 is MGHRA and CDR2 YSYEKL. Trimming stripped 3 bases from V and 10 bases from J, with 18 bases between. The CDR3 is CASSHNSGAGVYTF. The CDR3 bases are TGCGCCAGCAGCCACAATTCAGGGGCCGGCGTCTACACCTTC.

The chain combines TRBV2 with TRBJ2-2, with D hard to call. There are 15 residues in the CDR3. The V and J ends lost 7 bases and 0 bases respectively, with 12 bases between them. The germline V gene has CDR1 SNHLY and CDR2 FYNNEI. CDR3 sequence reads: CASTQARANTGELFF. CDR3 bases: TGTGCCAGCACCCAGGCAAGGGCGAACACCGGGGAGCTGTTTTTT.

V gene TRBV28 combines with J gene TRBJ1-5, with D possibly TRBD1 on 5 matching bases. Germline CDR1 reads MDHEN; CDR2 reads SYDVKM. V was pared by 3 bases and J by 0 bases, with 9 bases between. This CDR3 is built from 15 residues. The CDR3 here is CASSLGGNSNQPQHF. CDR3 sequence (DNA): TGTGCCAGCAGTTTGGGGGGAAATAGCAATCAGCCCCAGCATTTT.

The CDR3 sequence is CASSRRRDSSYEQYF. CDR3 bases: TGTGCCAGCAGCCGTCGTCGGGATAGCTCCTACGAGCAGTACTTC. The chain employs TRBV11-3 and TRBJ2-7; the D gene is possibly TRBD2 (5 bases). The V end was cut by 5 bases, the J end by 0 bases, with 14 bases between. Germline-derived CDR1 and CDR2 are SGHNT and YENEEA. There are 15 residues in the CDR3.

The rearrangement joins TRBV27 to TRBJ1-5; D is unresolved. This CDR3 region has 15 residues. The ends were cut back, 5 bases at V and 4 bases at J, with 15 bases in the middle. The germline CDR1 and CDR2 sequences are MNHEY and SMNVEV (reference sequence). CDR3 DNA: TGTGCCAGCAGTGCCATGGCGTCTGGAAATCAGCCCCAGCATTTT. This encodes CASSAMASGNQPQHF.

V is TRBV7-9 and J is TRBJ2-7, with D possibly called TRBD1 or TRBD2 (5 bases each). Germline V lookup: CDR1 SEHNR, CDR2 FQNEAQ (reference sequence). This CDR3 comprises 15 residues. Trimming shortened V by 4 bases and J by 4 bases, and 17 bases separated the two germline ends. The chain's CDR3 is CASSSLVGDAYEQYF. The DNA of the CDR3 is TGTGCCAGCAGCTCGTTAGTGGGGGATGCTTACGAGCAGTACTTC. The entire variable domain, with the rest obtained from reference TRBV7-9 and TRBJ2-7, is as follows: DTGVSQNPRHKITKRGQNVTFRCDPISEHNRLYWYRQTLGQGPEFLTYFQNEAQLEKSRLLSDRFSAERPKGSFSTLEIQRTEQGDSAMYLCASSSLVGDAYEQYFGPGTRLTVT.

J is TRBJ1-1 and V is TRBV27; the match to TRBD1 covers 9 bases. With V trimmed by 6 bases and J by 6 bases, 5 bases remained unmatched. This CDR3 region has 13 residues. Germline CDR1 MNHEY, CDR2 SMNVEV (reference sequence). CDR3 loop: CASRSTGGPEAFF. CDR3 coding DNA: TGTGCCAGCAGGTCCACAGGGGGCCCTGAAGCTTTCTTT.

The chain combines TRBV6-5 with TRBJ2-1; 9 bases are shared with TRBD2. The CDR3 length is 15 residues. Germline lookup yields CDR1 MNHEY and CDR2 SVGAGI. V gave up 10 bases and J gave up 5 bases; unmatched junction bases: 12. CDR3 in amino acids: CATKSGLASNNEQFF. CDR3 nucleotide sequence: TGTGCCACCAAGTCGGGACTAGCCTCTAACAATGAGCAGTTCTTC.

V and J are TRBV7-9 and TRBJ2-1; D may be TRBD2 (5 bases). This CDR3 is 14 amino acids long. Germline lookup yields CDR1 SEHNR and CDR2 FQNEAQ (reference sequence). The ends were cut back, 4 bases at V and 6 bases at J, with 13 bases in the middle. DNA of the CDR3: TGTGCCAGCAGCTGGACTGGGAATGGCAATGAGCAGTTCTTC. Translating it yields CASSWTGNGNEQFF.

This clone was observed many times. The chain couples TRBV2 to TRBJ2-7; 9 bases agree with TRBD1. The CDR3 totals 15 residues. Germline V CDR1 and CDR2: SNHLY, FYNNEI. With V trimmed by 6 bases and J by 0 bases, 6 bases remained unmatched. CDR3 sequence: CASRDRGLSSYEQYF. Written as DNA, the CDR3 is TGTGCCAGCAGGGACAGGGGTTTGAGCTCCTACGAGCAGTACTTC.

The chain is built from TRBV6-1 and TRBJ2-3, with TRBD2 as a possible D gene (6 bases). V was cut by 7 bases and J by 12 bases, with 14 bases left in between. The CDR3 length is 11 residues. Germline loops: CDR1 MNHNS, CDR2 SASEGT. The CDR3 DNA follows: TGTGCCAGCACCGCTGGGGGACTTCAGTATTTT. Translated: CASTAGGLQYF.

V and J are TRBV11-3 and TRBJ2-7; 15 bases fit TRBD2. This CDR3 region has 15 residues. J gave up 5 bases and V 3 bases, and 2 bases lay outside the gene matches. The germline V gene encodes CDR1 SGHNT and CDR2 YENEEA. The CDR3 protein is CASSLGLAGGHEQYF. The CDR3 bases are TGTGCCAGCAGCTTGGGACTAGCGGGAGGCCACGAGCAGTACTTC. Full variable domain (missing parts from reference TRBV11-3 and TRBJ2-7): EAGVVQSPRYKIIEKKQPVAFWCNPISGHNTLYWYLQNLGQGPELLIRYENEEAVDDSQLPKDRFSAERLKGVDSTLKIQPAELGDSAVYLCASSLGLAGGHEQYFGPGTRLTVT.

Only one count was recorded for this clone. The chain links TRBV5-1 to TRBJ1-3; weak D call: TRBD1 (5 bases). Germline CDR1 and CDR2: SGHRS and YFSETQ. The CDR3 spans 17 residues. The V gene lost 4 bases and the J gene lost 0 bases, with 17 bases spanning the gap. The CDR3 nucleotides read TGCGCCAGCAGCCGAACGTTCGGGACGGTCTCTGGAAACACCATATATTTT. Encoded protein: CASSRTFGTVSGNTIYF.

This rearrangement joins TRBV7-9 to TRBJ1-1, with D perhaps TRBD1 (5 bases). Trimming took off 2 bases at V and 1 base at J, with 8 bases between the two ends. Germline loops: CDR1 SEHNR, CDR2 FQNEAQ (reference sequence). There are 14 residues in the CDR3. The CDR3 spells CASSLNQGNTEAFF. The CDR3 coding sequence is TGTGCCAGCAGCTTAAACCAGGGGAACACTGAAGCTTTCTTT. The full variable domain, completed using reference TRBV7-9 and TRBJ1-1, is DTGVSQNPRHKITKRGQNVTFRCDPISEHNRLYWYRQTLGQGPEFLTYFQNEAQLEKSRLLSDRFSAERPKGSFSTLEIQRTEQGDSAMYLCASSLNQGNTEAFFGQGTRLTVV.

The chain employs TRBV9 and TRBJ2-5, with D possibly TRBD1 on 5 matching bases. Trimming took 1 base from V and 5 from J, leaving 18 bases between them. CDR1 SGDLS and CDR2 YYNGEE come from the germline V gene. The CDR3 has 16 residues. This CDR3 reads CASSVSSTGPGETQYF. The CDR3 DNA reads as TGTGCCAGCAGCGTAAGTTCCACAGGACCCGGGGAGACCCAGTACTTC.

The rearrangement uses TRBV5-4 and TRBJ1-3; D is possibly TRBD1 (5 bases). Trimming removed 0 bases from V and 3 bases from J, with 16 bases in between. The CDR3 is 17 amino acids. Germline values: CDR1 SGHNT, CDR2 YYREEE (reference sequence). CDR3 loop: CASSLDTGRSSGNTIYF. DNA of the CDR3: TGTGCCAGCAGCTTGGATACAGGAAGGTCGAGTGGAAACACCATATATTTT.

In nucleotides, the CDR3 is TGTGCCAGCAGCTTACAACTAGCGGGGGGGGCGGAGCAGTACTTC. This sequence encodes CASSLQLAGGAEQYF. The chain joins TRBV7-9 to TRBJ2-7, with 13 positions matching TRBD2. Unmatched junction bases numbered 5, after V lost 2 bases and J lost 7 bases. The CDR3 totals 15 residues. Per germline, CDR1 SEHNR and CDR2 FQNEAQ (reference sequence).

This rearrangement joins TRBV11-3 to TRBJ2-2, with 9 nucleotides matching TRBD1. Looked up from germline, CDR1 is SGHNT and CDR2 is YENEEA. This CDR3 region has 16 residues. V gave up 5 bases and J gave up 1 base; unmatched junction bases: 5. The CDR3 sequence: CASSLVGQGNTGELFF. DNA for the CDR3: TGTGCCAGCAGCCTGGTGGGACAGGGGAACACCGGGGAGCTGTTTTTT. Drawing the rest from reference TRBV11-3 and TRBJ2-2, the complete variable domain is EAGVVQSPRYKIIEKKQPVAFWCNPISGHNTLYWYLQNLGQGPELLIRYENEEAVDDSQLPKDRFSAERLKGVDSTLKIQPAELGDSAVYLCASSLVGQGNTGELFFGEGSRLTVL.

The J gene is TRBJ2-3, the V gene TRBV9, with D possibly being TRBD2 (6 bases). Germline lookup yields CDR1 SGDLS and CDR2 YYNGEE. Trimming took 0 bases from V and 5 from J, leaving 10 bases between them. The CDR3 spans 14 residues. CDR3 protein: CASSVGGVLDTQYF. In nucleotides, the CDR3 is TGTGCCAGCAGCGTAGGGGGGGTTTTAGATACGCAGTATTTT.

The V and J genes are TRBV25-1 and TRBJ2-1; D is possibly TRBD2 (5 bases). V was shortened by 3 bases and J by 2 bases, with 8 bases between the two germline ends. Germline CDR1 reads MGHDK; CDR2 reads SYGVNS. This CDR3 has 14 amino acids. The CDR3 coding sequence is TGTGCCAGCAGTGATTGGCGGGCCTACAATGAGCAGTTCTTC. Translating gives CASSDWRAYNEQFF.

This clone was recorded a few times. The chain combines TRBV6-6 with TRBJ1-5; 7 bases line up with TRBD1. Germline V CDR1 and CDR2: MNHNY, SVGAGI (reference sequence). The CDR3 consists of 15 residues. Trimming cost V 1 base and J 7 bases; bases outside gene matches: 7. Here the CDR3 reads CASSYFRGGEQPQHF. The CDR3 DNA follows: TGTGCCAGCAGTTACTTCAGAGGGGGCGAGCAGCCCCAGCATTTT.

The chain carries TRBV23-1 and TRBJ1-2, with 9 bases matching TRBD1. TRBV23-1 has ORF status, its function being uncertain. J lost 4 bases, V lost 4 bases, and 4 bases had no gene match. The length of the CDR3 is 14 residues. CDR3 loop: CASSPGTGTYGYTF. CDR3 nucleotide sequence: TGCGCCAGCAGTCCCGGGACAGGGACCTATGGCTACACCTTC.

The chain is built from TRBV5-1 and TRBJ1-6; 10 positions match TRBD1. The CDR3 spans 15 residues. The V and J ends lost 4 bases and 9 bases, in that order; junction bases with no gene match: 7. CDR1 and CDR2 from the germline V gene are SGHRS and YFSETQ. CDR3 sequence: CASSRDRGFISPLHF. The CDR3 DNA follows: TGCGCCAGCAGCAGGGACAGGGGTTTCATTTCACCCCTCCACTTT.

In this sample, this clone turned up many times. The V and J genes are TRBV9 and TRBJ2-5, with a weak D call TRBD1 (5 bases). The germline V and J ends were trimmed by 6 bases and 1 base, with 16 bases remaining between them. The germline CDR1 and CDR2 sequences are SGDLS and YYNGEE. This CDR3 has 15 amino acids. Here the CDR3 DNA reads TGTGCCAGCACTCAGGGTGGCGGCGCCCAAGAGACCCAGTACTTC. Encoded protein: CASTQGGGAQETQYF.

This sequence joins TRBV19 and TRBJ1-2; D remains ambiguous. V lost 0 bases and J lost 5, with 10 bases in between. The CDR3 is 14 residues long. The germline CDR1 and CDR2 sequences are LNHDA and SQIVND (reference sequence). CDR3 amino acids: CASSIDGEGYGYTF. CDR3 coding DNA: TGTGCCAGTAGTATAGACGGAGAGGGATATGGCTACACCTTC.